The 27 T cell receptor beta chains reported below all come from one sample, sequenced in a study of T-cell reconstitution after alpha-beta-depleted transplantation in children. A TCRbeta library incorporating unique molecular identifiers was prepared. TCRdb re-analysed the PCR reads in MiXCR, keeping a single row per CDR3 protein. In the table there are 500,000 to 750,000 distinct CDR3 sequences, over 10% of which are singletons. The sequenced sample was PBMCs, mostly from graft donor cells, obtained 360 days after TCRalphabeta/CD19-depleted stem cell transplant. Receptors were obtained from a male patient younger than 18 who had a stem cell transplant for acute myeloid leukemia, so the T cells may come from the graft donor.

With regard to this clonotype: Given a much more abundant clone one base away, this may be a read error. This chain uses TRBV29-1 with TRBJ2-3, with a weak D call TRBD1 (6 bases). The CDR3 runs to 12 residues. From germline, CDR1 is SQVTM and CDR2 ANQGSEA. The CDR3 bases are TGCAGCGTGTTTGGGGGCACAGATACGCAGTGTTTT. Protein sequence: CSVFGGTDTQCF.

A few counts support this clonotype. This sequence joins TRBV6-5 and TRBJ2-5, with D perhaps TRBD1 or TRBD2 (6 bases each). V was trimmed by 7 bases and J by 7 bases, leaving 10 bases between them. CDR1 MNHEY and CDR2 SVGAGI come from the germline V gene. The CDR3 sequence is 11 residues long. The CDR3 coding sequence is TGTGCCAGCAAACAGGGAGGGACCCAGTACTTC. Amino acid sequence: CASKQGGTQYF.

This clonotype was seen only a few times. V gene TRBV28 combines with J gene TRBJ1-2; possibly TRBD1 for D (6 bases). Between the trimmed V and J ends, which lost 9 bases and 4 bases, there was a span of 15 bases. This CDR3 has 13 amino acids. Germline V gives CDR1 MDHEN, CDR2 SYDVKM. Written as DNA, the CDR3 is TGTGCCAGTAGCCTCGGGGGCCCCTATGGCTACACCTTC. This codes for CASSLGGPYGYTF.

CDR3 sequence: CASSLSGTLLAKNIQYF. CDR3 in DNA: TGTGCCAGCAGCTTATCCGGGACTCTCTTAGCCAAAAACATTCAGTACTTC. This chain uses TRBV7-8 with TRBJ2-4; D may be TRBD2 (6 bases). This CDR3 spans 17 amino acids. The V and J ends lost 2 bases and 0 bases respectively, with 14 bases between them. The germline CDR1 and CDR2 sequences are SGHVS and FQNEAQ.

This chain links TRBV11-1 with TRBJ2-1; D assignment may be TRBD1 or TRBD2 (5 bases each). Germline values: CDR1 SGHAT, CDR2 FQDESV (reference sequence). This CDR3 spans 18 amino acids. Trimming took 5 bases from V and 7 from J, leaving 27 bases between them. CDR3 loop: CASSRGLAPEGLPNEQFF. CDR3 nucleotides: TGTGCCAGCAGCCGAGGGCTAGCACCAGAGGGGTTACCGAATGAGCAGTTCTTC.

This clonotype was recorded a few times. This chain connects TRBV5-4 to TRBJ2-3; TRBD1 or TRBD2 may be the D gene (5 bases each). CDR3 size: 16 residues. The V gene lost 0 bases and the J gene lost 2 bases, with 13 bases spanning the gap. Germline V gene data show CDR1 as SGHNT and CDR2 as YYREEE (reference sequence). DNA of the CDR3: TGTGCCAGCAGCTTGGATTGGGTAGGGACCACAGATACGCAGTATTTT. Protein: CASSLDWVGTTDTQYF.

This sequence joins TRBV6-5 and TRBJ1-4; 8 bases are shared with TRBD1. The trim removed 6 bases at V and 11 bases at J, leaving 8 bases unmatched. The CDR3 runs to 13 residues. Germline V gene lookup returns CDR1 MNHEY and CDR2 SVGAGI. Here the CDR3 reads CASSRSDRAKLFF. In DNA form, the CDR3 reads TGTGCCAGCAGCCGCTCGGACAGGGCGAAACTGTTTTTT.

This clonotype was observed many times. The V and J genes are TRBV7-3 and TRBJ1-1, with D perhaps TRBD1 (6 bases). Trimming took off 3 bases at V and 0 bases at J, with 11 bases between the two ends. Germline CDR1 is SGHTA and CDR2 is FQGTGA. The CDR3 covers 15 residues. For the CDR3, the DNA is TGTGCCAGCAGCTTGCACGGACAGTTGAACACTGAAGCTTTCTTT. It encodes CASSLHGQLNTEAFF.

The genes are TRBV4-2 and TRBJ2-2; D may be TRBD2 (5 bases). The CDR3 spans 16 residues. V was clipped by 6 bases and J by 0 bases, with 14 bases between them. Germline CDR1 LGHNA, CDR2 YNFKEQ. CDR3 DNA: TGTGCCAGCAGTCAACCGGACTTCTCGAACACCGGGGAGCTGTTTTTT. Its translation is CASSQPDFSNTGELFF.

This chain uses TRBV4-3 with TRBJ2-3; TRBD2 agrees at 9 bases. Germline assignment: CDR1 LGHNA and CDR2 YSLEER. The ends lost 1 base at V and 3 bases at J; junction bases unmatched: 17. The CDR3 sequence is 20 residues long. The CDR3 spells CASSQGQGLAPAMRTDTQYF. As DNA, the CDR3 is TGCGCCAGCAGCCAAGGACAGGGACTAGCTCCAGCAATGAGAACAGATACGCAGTATTTT.

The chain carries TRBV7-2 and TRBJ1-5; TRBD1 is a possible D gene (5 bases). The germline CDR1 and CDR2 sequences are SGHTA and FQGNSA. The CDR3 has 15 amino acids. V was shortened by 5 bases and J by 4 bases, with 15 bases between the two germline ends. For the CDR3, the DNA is TGTGCCAGCAGCCCTCCGGGACCCCATAATCAGCCCCAGCATTTT. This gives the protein CASSPPGPHNQPQHF.

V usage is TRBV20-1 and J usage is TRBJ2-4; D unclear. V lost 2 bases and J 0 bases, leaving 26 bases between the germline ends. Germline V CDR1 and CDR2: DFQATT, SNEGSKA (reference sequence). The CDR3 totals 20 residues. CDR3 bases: TGCAGTGCTAGATCCGGAGTCCCCCGGATACCACCACTAGCCAAAAACATTCAGTACTTC. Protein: CSARSGVPRIPPLAKNIQYF.

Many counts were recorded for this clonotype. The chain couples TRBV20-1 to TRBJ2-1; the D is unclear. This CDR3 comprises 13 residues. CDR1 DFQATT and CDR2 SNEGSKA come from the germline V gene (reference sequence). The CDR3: CNADGRIYNEQFF. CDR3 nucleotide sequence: TGCAACGCGGACGGCAGAATTTACAATGAGCAGTTCTTC.

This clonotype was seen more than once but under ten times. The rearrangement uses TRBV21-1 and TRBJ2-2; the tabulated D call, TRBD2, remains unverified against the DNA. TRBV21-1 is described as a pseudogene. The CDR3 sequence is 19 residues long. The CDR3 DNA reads TGTGCCAGCAGCGGACGACAGAGAGCCCAGGCCGTCAACACCGGGGAGCTGTTTTTT. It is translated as CASSGRQRAQAVNTGELFF.

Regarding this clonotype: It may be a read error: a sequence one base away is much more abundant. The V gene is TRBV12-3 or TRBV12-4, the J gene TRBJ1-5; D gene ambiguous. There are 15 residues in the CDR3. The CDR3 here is CASCLEGRDNQPQHF. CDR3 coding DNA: TGTGCCAGCTGTTTAGAGGGCAGAGACAATCAGCCCCAGCATTTT.

In DNA, the CDR3 is TGTGCCAGCTCGCCGATCGGGACAGGGGATGGTACGGAGACCCAGTACTTC. It encodes CASSPIGTGDGTETQYF. V usage is TRBV18 and J usage is TRBJ2-5, with 10 bases matching TRBD1. This CDR3 comprises 17 residues. Trimming cost V 6 bases and J 5 bases; bases outside gene matches: 15. Germline V gene data show CDR1 as KGHSH and CDR2 as LQKENI.

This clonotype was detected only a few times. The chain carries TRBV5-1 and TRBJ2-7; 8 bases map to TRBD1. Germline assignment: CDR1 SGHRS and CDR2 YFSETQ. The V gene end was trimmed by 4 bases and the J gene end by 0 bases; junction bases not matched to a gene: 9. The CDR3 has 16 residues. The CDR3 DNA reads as TGCGCCAGCAGCCCGGGACAGGTCCCCATCTCCTACGAGCAGTACTTC. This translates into CASSPGQVPISYEQYF. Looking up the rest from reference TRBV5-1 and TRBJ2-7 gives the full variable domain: KAGVTQTPRYLIKTRGQQVTLSCSPISGHRSVSWYQQTPGQGLQFLFEYFSETQRNKGNFPGRFSGRQFSNSRSEMNVSTLELGDSALYLCASSPGQVPISYEQYFGPGTRLTVT.

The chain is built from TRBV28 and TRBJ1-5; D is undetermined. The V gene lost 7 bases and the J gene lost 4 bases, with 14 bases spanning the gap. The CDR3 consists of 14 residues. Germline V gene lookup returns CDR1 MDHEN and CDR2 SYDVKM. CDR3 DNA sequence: TGTGCCAGCACTTCTAGCCGGATGAATCAGCCCCAGCATTTT. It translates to CASTSSRMNQPQHF.

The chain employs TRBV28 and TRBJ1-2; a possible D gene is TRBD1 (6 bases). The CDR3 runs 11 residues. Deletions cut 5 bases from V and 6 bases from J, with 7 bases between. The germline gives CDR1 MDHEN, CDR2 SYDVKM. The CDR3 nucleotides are TGTGCCAGCAGTGGGGGGCATGGCTACACCTTC. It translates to CASSGGHGYTF.

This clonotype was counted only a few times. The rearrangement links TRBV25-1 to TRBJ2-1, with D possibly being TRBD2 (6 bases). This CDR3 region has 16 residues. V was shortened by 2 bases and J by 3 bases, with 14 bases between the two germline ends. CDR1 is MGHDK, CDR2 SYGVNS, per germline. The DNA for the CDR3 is TGTGCCAGCAGTGAACATAGCGGAGGTTTCTACAATGAGCAGTTCTTC. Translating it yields CASSEHSGGFYNEQFF.

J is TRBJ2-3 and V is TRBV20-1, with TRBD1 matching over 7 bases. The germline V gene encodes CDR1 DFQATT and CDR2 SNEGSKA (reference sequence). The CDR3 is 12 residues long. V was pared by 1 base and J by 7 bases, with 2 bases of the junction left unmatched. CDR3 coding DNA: TGCAGTGCTAGAGGGGACAGCTATACGCAGTATTTT. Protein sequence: CSARGDSYTQYF.

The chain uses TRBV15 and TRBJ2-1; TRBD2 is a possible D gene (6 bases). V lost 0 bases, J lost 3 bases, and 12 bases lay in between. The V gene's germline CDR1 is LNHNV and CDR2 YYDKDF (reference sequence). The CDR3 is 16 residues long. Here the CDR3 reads CATSRDRGWYYNEQFF. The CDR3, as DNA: TGTGCCACCAGCAGAGATCGGGGGTGGTACTACAATGAGCAGTTCTTC.

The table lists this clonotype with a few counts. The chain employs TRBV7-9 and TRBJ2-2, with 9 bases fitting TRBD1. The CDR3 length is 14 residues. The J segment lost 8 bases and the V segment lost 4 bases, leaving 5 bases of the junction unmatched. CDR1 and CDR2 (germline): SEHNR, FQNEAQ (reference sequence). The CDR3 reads CASSSRDRVGELFF. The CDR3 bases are TGTGCCAGCAGCTCCCGGGACAGGGTAGGGGAGCTGTTTTTT.

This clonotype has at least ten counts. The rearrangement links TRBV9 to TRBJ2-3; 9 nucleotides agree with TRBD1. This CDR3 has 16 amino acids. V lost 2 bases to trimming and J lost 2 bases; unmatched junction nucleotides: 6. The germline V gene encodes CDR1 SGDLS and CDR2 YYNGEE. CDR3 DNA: TGTGCCAGCAGCGTTCCTGGGACAGGGTTCACAGATACGCAGTATTTT. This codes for CASSVPGTGFTDTQYF.

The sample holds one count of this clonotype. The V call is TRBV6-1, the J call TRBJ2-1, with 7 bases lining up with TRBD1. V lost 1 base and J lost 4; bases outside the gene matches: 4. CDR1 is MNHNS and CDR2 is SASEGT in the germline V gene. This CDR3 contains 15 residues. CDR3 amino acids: CASSEDGTAYNEQFF. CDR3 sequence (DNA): TGTGCCAGCAGTGAAGATGGGACAGCATACAATGAGCAGTTCTTC.

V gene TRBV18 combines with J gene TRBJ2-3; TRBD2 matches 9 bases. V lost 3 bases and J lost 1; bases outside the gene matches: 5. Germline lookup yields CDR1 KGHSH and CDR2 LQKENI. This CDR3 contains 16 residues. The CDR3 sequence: CASSPRGGLRTDTQYF. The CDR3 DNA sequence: TGTGCCAGCTCACCGCGGGGGGGACTACGCACAGATACGCAGTATTTT.

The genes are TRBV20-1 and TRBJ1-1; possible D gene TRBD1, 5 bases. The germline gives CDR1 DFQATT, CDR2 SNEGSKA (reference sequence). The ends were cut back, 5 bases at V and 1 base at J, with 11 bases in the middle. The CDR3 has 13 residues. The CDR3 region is CSAPWQGNTEAFF. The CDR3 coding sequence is TGCAGTGCTCCTTGGCAGGGGAACACTGAAGCTTTCTTT.